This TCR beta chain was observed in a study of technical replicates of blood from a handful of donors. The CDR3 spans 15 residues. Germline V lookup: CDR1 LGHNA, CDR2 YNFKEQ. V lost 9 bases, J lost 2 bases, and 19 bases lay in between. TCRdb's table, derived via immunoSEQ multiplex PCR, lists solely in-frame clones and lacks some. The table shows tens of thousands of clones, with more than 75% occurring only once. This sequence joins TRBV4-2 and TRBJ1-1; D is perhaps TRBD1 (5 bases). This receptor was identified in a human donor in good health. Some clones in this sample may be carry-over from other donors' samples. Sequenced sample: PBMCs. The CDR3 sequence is CASAPILTVNTEAFF. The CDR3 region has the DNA TGTGCCAGTGCGCCCATCTTGACAGTTAACACTGAAGCTTTCTTT.